The 8 T cell receptor beta chains presented below share a single source sample, sequenced in a study of blood T cell repertoires in COVID-19. The protocol was immunoSEQ multiplex PCR, while the TCRdb copy is restricted to in-frame clones and leaves out a portion. This table holds around 200,000 clones, around 79% found once. The sequencing sample was made of peripheral blood. All receptors come from a woman aged 40 to 55 with COVID-19, enrolled during active disease.

The chain couples TRBV2 to TRBJ2-5; 11 nucleotides match TRBD2. J gave up 5 bases and V 6 bases, and 2 bases lay outside the gene matches. The CDR3 loop spans 13 amino acids. Germline CDR1 and CDR2: SNHLY and FYNNEI. The CDR3 protein is CASRWTSGETQYF. The CDR3 region has the DNA TGTGCCAGCAGATGGACTAGCGGGGAGACCCAGTACTTC.

The rearrangement joins TRBV9 to TRBJ1-3; no clear D. CDR3 length: 15 residues. Germline V gene sequence: CDR1 SGDLS, CDR2 YYNGEE. V was trimmed by 5 bases and J by 1 base, leaving 13 bases between them. This CDR3 is CASRPWQASGNTIYF. DNA for the CDR3: TGTGCCAGCAGGCCCTGGCAGGCTTCTGGAAACACCATATATTTT.

The V call is TRBV10-1, the J call TRBJ2-2; weak D call: TRBD2 (5 bases). Germline lookup yields CDR1 WNHNN and CDR2 SYGVQD (reference sequence). The V and J ends lost 6 bases and 1 base respectively, with 9 bases between them. CDR3 length: 14 amino acids. This CDR3 is CASRAGVNTGELFF. CDR3 DNA sequence: TGCGCCAGCAGGGCCGGGGTGAACACCGGGGAGCTGTTTTTT.

This clone was counted once. The chain has TRBV6-4 and TRBJ1-2; D remains unclear. Per germline, CDR1 MRHNA and CDR2 SNTAGT. V dropped 2 bases and J dropped 5 bases, with 9 bases sitting between them. This CDR3 contains 13 residues. CDR3 region: CASSDRLWYGYTF. The CDR3 DNA sequence: TGTGCCAGCAGTGACCGACTCTGGTATGGCTACACCTTC.

This clone was recorded many times. This rearrangement joins TRBV12-5 to TRBJ2-5; 15 bases map to TRBD2. Unmatched junction bases numbered 8, after V lost 4 bases and J lost 2 bases. Germline loops: CDR1 LGHNT, CDR2 FRNRAP. The CDR3 loop spans 18 amino acids. The CDR3 sequence is CASGSGLAGGPGQETQYF. CDR3 DNA: TGTGCTAGTGGTTCAGGACTAGCGGGAGGGCCGGGGCAAGAGACCCAGTACTTC.

The gene calls are TRBV21-1 and TRBJ2-5; the table gives TRBD2 as D, unverified against the DNA. TRBV21-1 is noted as a pseudogene. The CDR3 totals 14 residues. The CDR3 nucleotides read TGTGCCAGCAGCAAAGCACGGGTCCAAGAGACCCAGTACTTC. Translated, it gives CASSKARVQETQYF.

This clone was picked up one time. The genes are TRBV7-9 and TRBJ1-1; D is perhaps TRBD1 (5 bases). Germline CDR1 SEHNR, CDR2 FQNEAQ (reference sequence). With 1 base removed from V and 2 bases from J, the gap between germline ends came to 8 bases. The CDR3 sequence is 14 residues long. CDR3 sequence reads: CASSLGRTNTEAFF. The CDR3 DNA sequence: TGTGCCAGCAGCTTAGGCAGGACAAACACTGAAGCTTTCTTT.

This chain connects TRBV30 to TRBJ2-1; 7 nucleotides line up with TRBD2. Trimming at V came to 3 bases and at J to 15 bases, leaving 14 bases not matched to a gene. The CDR3 runs to 13 residues. Germline CDR1 reads GTSNPN; CDR2 reads SVGIG (reference sequence). CDR3 in amino acids: CAWSSGGDRMRFF. The CDR3 nucleotides read TGTGCCTGGAGCTCTGGGGGGGATAGGATGAGGTTCTTC.